This TCR beta chain came from a study of CD8+CD57+ T cells in acquired aplastic anemia. CDR3 and TCR beta VDJ profiling relied on genomic DNA as the template. Each CDR3 protein gets one entry after TCRdb re-called the reads with MiXCR. This sample has tens of thousands of distinct CDR3 sequences; roughly two thirds occur once, and the top ten carry 50% to 70%. Trimming took 9 bases from V and 2 from J; bases not matched to a gene: 5. This CDR3 spans 13 amino acids. CDR1 and CDR2 (germline): LNHDA, SQIVND (reference sequence). Study results and limitations: Any difference that existed in CD8+ Simpson's diversity between patients and controls was not significant.

This clonotype was detected only once. Its antigen is currently unknown. By flow cytometry, patients selected for sequencing had shown an expansion of CD8+CD57+ cells. This receptor was identified in a human donor with aplastic anemia. The sequenced sample consisted of sorted CD4+, CD8+, or CD8+CD57+ T cells (not recorded which) from PBMCs. The chain links TRBV19 to TRBJ2-3; 7 positions agree with TRBD1. The chain's CDR3 is CASRDRDTDTQYF. Here the CDR3 DNA reads TGTGCCAGCCGGGACAGAGACACAGATACGCAGTATTTT.